This T cell receptor beta chain was found in a study of cytomegalovirus exposure and HLA in healthy donors (dated by TCRdb to about 2017). Concerning the study at large: An earlier analysis of approximately 600 of the donors reported 250 to 350 Gb of sequence data and approximately 110 million unique TCR beta sequences from 150 million to 200 million T cells. The study aimed to test whether cataloging public T cell receptors could reveal signatures of past pathogen exposure. Among several hundred genotyped donors of the cohort, an average of around 220,000 unique TCR beta nucleotide sequences was sequenced per donor, of which 15% to 20% were non-productive. Genome-wide SNP genotypes for about three fifths of the roughly 700 donors were used in a later genetic analysis, which treated that subset as a discovery cohort. The number of typed donors differed by locus: about 620-630 for A, B, C, DRB1 and DQB1; 500 to 550 for DQA1; roughly 600 for DPA1; and roughly 450 for DPB1. The later analysis used no new phenotypic data to find candidate immune exposures, relying instead on TCR beta sequences and their occurrence across donors. To predict cytomegalovirus infection status, the study combined high-throughput TCR immunosequencing, statistical association of individual TCRs with disease status, and machine learning. A later analysis re-examined previously published TCR beta repertoires from hundreds of donors and added high-resolution HLA genotyping to investigate patterns of TCR occurrence. Donor age, sex, ethnicity and CMV serostatus were collected together with the repertoire data. Among the roughly 400 genotyped donors, approximately 77% belonged to the genetic ancestry cluster associated with self-reported Caucasian donors. In addition to the first cohort of 666 subjects, a separate validation cohort of 120 different subjects was used. The study used immunosequencing to profile the T cell repertoires of 666 subjects and linked those repertoires to cytomegalovirus serostatus. All discovery cohort repertoires had been generated on a single sequencing platform. An early release covering about 600 HLA-typed donors comprised approximately 290 gigabases of sequencing data and approximately 80 million unique TCR sequences. In an earlier analysis of 500 to 650 of the donors, high-throughput TCR beta sequencing was used to judge whether each TCR beta V gene segment behaved as functional or pseudogenic. Class I and class II HLA loci were covered by the typing at four-digit resolution. Because of strong linkage in the cohort, five DR-DQ haplotypes were treated as single units for association and clustering. Overall results and qualifications from the work: In a later analysis, HLA-associated TCR beta chains were found to be more clonally expanded and to have lower generation probabilities than equally common non-associated chains. In a later analysis, about 16,000 TCR beta sequences were associated with specific HLA alleles at a false discovery rate of 0.05. The cohort was sequenced for TCR beta chains only, and without alpha or paired-chain data the features that could be detected were limited. In an earlier analysis of some 540 of the donors, most TCR beta V segments appeared in productive rearrangements about 87% or about 30% of the time, broadly matching IMGT annotations. Presence/absence analyses assumed roughly uniform sequencing depth across donors, an assumption that may not hold. Because counts were too low, some 17 rarely observed V segments, including chromosome 9 orphons, were left out of the earlier analysis of 587 of the donors. Across donors, most TCR sequences were observed very rarely, whereas some public TCRs were present in many individuals. Several of the top co-occurrence clusters appeared to be linked to parvovirus B19, influenza, CMV and Epstein-Barr virus, according to a later analysis. According to a later analysis, most CMV-associated TCR beta chains appeared to be HLA-restricted, and the HLA associations seemed to be driven largely by CMV exposure. A further reported finding was that TCR beta sequences accurately predicted the HLA-A and HLA-B alleles for most subjects in the first cohort. A cluster of highly shared sequence variants was judged likely to represent a technical artifact of the sequencing pipeline. Assigning TCR associations to individual alleles was difficult when HLA alleles, especially DR and DQ, strongly co-occurred. The authors suggested that the approach could potentially be extended to other disease states and immunological phenotypes. Some IMGT-functional V segments, including TRBV6-2 and TRBV6-3, could not be told apart with the 87-base-pair reads, so those segments were excluded. In vitro tests confirmed that a few of the cytomegalovirus-associated TCR beta chains recognize cytomegalovirus antigens. In a later analysis, the rate of TCR association differed among HLA loci, with DRB1 alleles having the most associated TCRs and HLA-C alleles having the fewest. Correlated functional status among segregating V segments might reflect linkage disequilibrium, but an unknown experimental factor could not be ruled out. Cytomegalovirus status was reported to be diagnosed by the classifier with high specificity and sensitivity in both the original and validation cohorts. The only immune exposure information available for the cohort was CMV serostatus. In a later genetic analysis, a missense DCLRE1C variant was associated with V-gene and J-gene trimming of TCR beta chains, and the association was replicated in an independent cohort. A later genetic analysis reported fewer N-insertions in productive TCRs among donors in an Asian-associated ancestry cluster than the roughly 690-donor mean. Because some donors lacked HLA typing at each locus, the association tests relied only on the typed subset. In the study, about 150 TCR beta chains were listed as associated with cytomegalovirus.

For this clone: Its specific antigen is unknown. Per-base qualities were not stored, and no clone one base away is much larger.

V is cut back by 1 base and J by 2 bases, with 1 base in the junction unmatched. The germline V gene specifies SGHAT as CDR1 and FQNNGV as CDR2. The CDR3 sequence holds 15 residues, the cysteine and phenylalanine included. Left in the record is the CDR3 DNA by itself, 45 bases read in frame from the first base. Library prep was done by the immunoSEQ multiplex PCR assay. For the multiplex PCR, a mixture combining 60 forward primers for TCR Vbeta segments and 13 reverse primers for TCR Jbeta segments was used. The CDR3 region of rearranged TCR beta genes was amplified from genomic DNA by a multiplex PCR assay. The Illumina HiSeq System was used to sequence the amplified TCR beta libraries as 87-base-pair reads. Per the authors' processing: In a later analysis, roughly 80 million unique TCR beta chains were counted across the roughly 610 repertoires, and some 10 million of these chains were shared by at least two donors. To remove PCR and sequencing errors, raw reads were error-corrected and collapsed into unique sequences using a nearest-neighbor algorithm that merged closely related sequences. V, D and J gene segments were assigned by aligning CDR3 sequences to IMGT reference sequences. Each retained sequence needed at least a six-nucleotide match to both a V gene segment and a J gene segment. A rearrangement was called productive if the CDR3 had no stop codons and remained in frame with V and J, and every other rearrangement was called non-productive. CDR3 was defined by IMGT convention, running from the second conserved V-encoded cysteine to the conserved J-encoded phenylalanine. The earlier analysis of fewer than 700 of the donors excluded sequences that lacked an unambiguous match to a single V gene segment. In an earlier analysis of approximately 590 of the donors, V segments were called functional above 56.7% productive rearrangements and were called segregating when the between-donor standard deviation exceeded 5%. A statistical classification framework was built for diagnosing cytomegalovirus status from the catalog of TCR beta chain sequences. In a later analysis, TCR nucleotide sequences were compared against IMGT/GENE-DB human TR gene sequences so that V and J genes could be assigned. In a later analysis, CDR3 sequences and most-parsimonious VDJ recombination scenarios were assigned using the TCRdist pipeline. In a later analysis, each TCR beta chain was defined by its CDR3 amino acid sequence together with its V-gene family, and reads lacking a unique V-gene family were excluded. To address suspected cross-contamination and a sequencing artifact, a later analysis removed roughly 580 highly shared, low-generation-probability nucleotide sequences. A later analysis calculated a clonal expansion index for each public chain from normalized within-repertoire ranks of inferred template counts. In a later analysis, generation probabilities were computed with a VDJ recombination model fitted to out-of-frame rearrangements, and the resulting probabilities were checked against IGoR. In a later analysis, hypergeometric tests were used to score TCR-TCR, TCR-HLA and TCR-CMV co-occurrence, with a repertoire-size bias correction applied to TCR pairs. In a later analysis, false discovery rates were estimated by permuting HLA or CMV assignments 20 times. In a later analysis, co-occurring TCRs were grouped with DBSCAN, and TCRdist sequence similarity was added when clustering was performed within HLA-allele-positive subsets. Co-occurrence clustering excluded repertoires with fewer than 30,000 or more than 120,000 public chains, plus five with anomalous nucleotide sharing. This immuneACCESS table, as held by TCRdb, lists in-frame sequences with V and J called but not all clones. Of the missing ones, under half trace to an unresolved V gene in checked studies; the others have no known cause. That table is the source of V, J and clone size, and D and trimming were worked out from the DNA. In this sample the table shows about 180,000 clones, 80% of which occur a single time. Of the sample, 1.3% to 1.5% falls within the top ten clones.

The cohort consisted of some 670 healthy bone marrow donors. At the time of sampling, all cohort members were nominally healthy, though unrecorded immune exposures were likely present. The donor tested CMV seropositive and was one of the 289 seropositive cohort members. Each donor provided a peripheral blood sample, and peripheral blood mononuclear cells were used for TCR beta sequencing. Genomic DNA extraction from the blood cell samples was performed with the Qiagen DNeasy Blood Extraction Kit. The rearranged segments are TRBV11-2 and TRBJ2-2, and 7 bases in between align with TRBD1. The specimen sequenced was PBMCs. The receptor comes from a girl aged 5 to 17 in good health and CMV-seropositive. The CDR3 region: CASSLGQGNTGELFF. The nucleotide sequence is given as TGTGCCAGCAGCTTAGGACAGGGCAACACCGGGGAGCTGTTTTTT.